This T cell receptor beta chain was obtained from a study of CD4+ T cells in melanoma. Study conclusions and caveats: Neoantigen-specific CD4+ T cells in melanoma reportedly had diverse differentiation states. CD8+ T cell, macrophage and B cell function reportedly correlated with neoantigen-specific CD4+ T cells.

A note on this clone: Its antigen is unknown.

TCRdb keeps only in-frame clones here, not all; method: immunoSEQ multiplex PCR. There are about 54,000 clones in the sample; about 70% occur only once, and 4.5% to 6% lies in the top ten. The V and J ends lost 3 bases and 3 bases, in that order; junction bases with no gene match: 9. The CDR3 is 16 residues long. CDR1 and CDR2 from the germline V gene are SGDLS and YYNGEE. Sequencing used tumor tissue. V and J are TRBV9 and TRBJ2-7; TRBD1 aligns across 10 bases. This TCR was recovered from a human donor with melanoma. The CDR3 DNA reads TGTGCCAGCAGCGCCTCGGACAGGGGGATCCTCTACGAGCAGTACTTC. It yields the protein CASSASDRGILYEQYF.